This is a list of T cell receptor beta chains from one sample in a study of T cell responses to AZD1222 COVID-19 vaccine. Using immunoSEQ multiplex PCR, the repertoire was profiled, and TCRdb retains in-frame clones only, with some absent. The profile covers roughly 81,000 clones, with 88% appearing a single time and 16% taken by the ten largest. The starting material was peripheral blood, obtained on day 0 of AZD1222 vaccination. These receptors originate from an adult in good health. Each CDR3 is given with its conserved first and last residue. The order of the fields is V gene, clone size, D gene, J gene, CDR3 DNA, CDR3 protein. D genes are given only for firm matches. Clone size is stated in some rows and not others, as once, few, many or a class when expanded.

>TRBV19|-|-|TRBJ1-2
TGTGCCAGTAGTACTGGACAGAACTATGGCTACACCTTC
CASSTGQNYGYTF
>TRBV7-9|few|-|TRBJ2-6
TGTGCCAGCAGCTTAGGTCCTCGGGGCTCTGGGGCCAACGTCCTGACTTTC
CASSLGPRGSGANVLTF
>TRBV10-3|-|-|TRBJ1-5
TGTGCCATCAGTGACGGCAGGGACACCCTACGCAGCAATCAGCCCCAGCATTTT
CAISDGRDTLRSNQPQHF
>TRBV2|-|TRBD1|TRBJ2-7
TGTGCCAGCAGCCGGGACAGGGGGCCCTACGAGCAGTACTTC
CASSRDRGPYEQYF
>TRBV9|-|TRBD2|TRBJ2-7
TGTGCCAGCAGCGTAGGGCTAGCGGGAGGGAGCTCCTACGAGCAGTACTTC
CASSVGLAGGSSYEQYF
>TRBV28|-|TRBD2|TRBJ2-1
TGTGCCAGCAGTATTAGCGGGAGGGCCGGGAATGAGCAGTTCTTC
CASSISGRAGNEQFF
>TRBV5-5|-|-|TRBJ1-1
TGTGCCAGCAGCTTGGGAGCTTCCATGAACACTGAAGCTTTCTTT
CASSLGASMNTEAFF
>TRBV12-3/TRBV12-4|-|TRBD1|TRBJ1-1
TGTGCCAGCAGTACACAGGGGAAAGCTTTCTTT
CASSTQGKAFF
>TRBV14|-|-|TRBJ2-1
TGTGCCAGCAGCCCCGTTTTTGGGAGAGTAGAAGGGCAGTTCTTC
CASSPVFGRVEGQFF
>TRBV4-2|-|TRBD2|TRBJ2-1
TGTGCCAGCAGCCAAGAGAGTACGGGAGGGGGTTACAATGAGCAGTTCTTC
CASSQESTGGGYNEQFF
>TRBV5-1|-|-|TRBJ2-1
TGCGCCAGCAGCTTGCAGGGCGACTCCTACAATGAGCAGTTCTTC
CASSLQGDSYNEQFF
>TRBV5-1|-|-|TRBJ2-4
TGCGCCAGCAGCTTGGCGGCGGGATTCAAAAACATTCAGTACTTC
CASSLAAGFKNIQYF
>TRBV28|-|-|TRBJ2-1
TGTGCCAGCAGCCATAGCGGACGCTACCTTCCCTGGGATGAGCAGTTCTTC
CASSHSGRYLPWDEQFF
>TRBV19|once|-|TRBJ2-3
TGTGCCAGTAGTTTAGAGACCAGTTGGGATACGCAGTATTTT
CASSLETSWDTQYF
>TRBV5-1|-|-|TRBJ2-1
TGCGCCAGCAGCTTGGTGGGGACGGGGCAGTTCTTC
CASSLVGTGQFF
>TRBV30|-|-|TRBJ1-5
TGTGCCTGGAGTGAGGACGCCTTCAGACAGCCCCAGCATTTT
CAWSEDAFRQPQHF
>TRBV7-2|-|-|TRBJ2-5
TGTGCCAGCAGCCCTCCCGGGCGGACCCAGTACTTC
CASSPPGRTQYF
>TRBV7-8|-|TRBD2|TRBJ2-7
TGTGCCAGCAGCCCCTACGGGGCTAGCGGGAGATCGATGGACGAGCAGTACTTC
CASSPYGASGRSMDEQYF
>TRBV5-1|-|-|TRBJ2-5
TGCGCCAGCAGCTTGTCTCCGCAACAAGAGACCCAGTACTTC
CASSLSPQQETQYF
>TRBV19|few|-|TRBJ2-5
TGTGCCAGTAGTGGGCGGGCCCCAGAGACCCAGTACTTC
CASSGRAPETQYF
>TRBV29-1|-|-|TRBJ2-7
TGCAGCGTTCGAAGGGGCGCGGGTTCATACGAGCAGTACTTC
CSVRRGAGSYEQYF
>TRBV12-5|-|-|TRBJ2-7
TGTGCTAGTGGTTTGAGGGTGTCCGAGCAGTACTTC
CASGLRVSEQYF
>TRBV11-1|once|-|TRBJ2-2
TGTGCCAGCAGCCCGAACGTGCGAAGCGGGGAGCTGTTTTTT
CASSPNVRSGELFF
>TRBV28|-|-|TRBJ2-3
TGTGCCAGCAGTTTAGGGTGGGAGGGCACAGATACGCAGTATTTT
CASSLGWEGTDTQYF
>TRBV6-1|-|-|TRBJ2-7
TGTGCCAGCAGTGAAGCGTTAGAGACTACCTATAGACACGAGCAGTACTTC
CASSEALETTYRHEQYF
>TRBV11-3|once|TRBD2|TRBJ2-5
TGTGCCAGCAGCATAAGCGGGAGTAAGAAAGAGACCCAGTACTTC
CASSISGSKKETQYF